This is a list of T cell receptor beta chains from one sample in a study of blood T cell repertoires in COVID-19. The protocol was immunoSEQ multiplex PCR, while the TCRdb copy is restricted to in-frame clones and leaves out a portion. The sample lists some 250,000 clones, 70% to 80% occurring once. Sequenced input: peripheral blood. These receptors were obtained from a woman over 75 with acute or convalescent COVID-19. Both conserved end residues are part of each CDR3. A D gene is named only where the DNA matches it firmly. A clone size is listed for some rows: how often the clone was seen (once, few, many), or a class if it is expanded.

>TRBD2|TRBV15|TRBJ2-3|NA
TGTGCCACCAGTGCGGGAGGGGTGGCCCGCACAGATACGCAGTATTTT
CATSAGGVARTDTQYF
>NA|TRBV7-2|TRBJ1-1|NA
TGTGCCAGCAGCTTAACAGGGAACACTGAAGCTTTCTTT
CASSLTGNTEAFF
>NA|TRBV3-1/TRBV3-2|TRBJ1-3|NA
TGTGCCAGCAGCCAAGATCGGGGATTTACGGGAAACACCATATATTTT
CASSQDRGFTGNTIYF
>NA|TRBV6-6|TRBJ2-7|NA
TGTGCCAGCAGCCGACAGTACTACGAGCAGTACTTC
CASSRQYYEQYF
>TRBD1|TRBV5-1|TRBJ2-7|NA
TGCGCCAGCAGCTTACAGGGGACCCCCTACGAGCAGTACTTC
CASSLQGTPYEQYF
>TRBD1|TRBV27|TRBJ2-3|NA
TGTGCCAGCACGACAGGGGTGGCCACAGATACGCAGTATTTT
CASTTGVATDTQYF
>NA|TRBV3-1/TRBV3-2|TRBJ1-2|once
TGTGCCAGCAGCCCGGGGGAACGTGGCTACACCTTC
CASSPGERGYTF
>NA|TRBV5-1|TRBJ1-2|NA
TGCGCCAGCAGCTTGAATCTTGGGCCGCAGGATGGCTACACCTTC
CASSLNLGPQDGYTF
>NA|TRBV3-1/TRBV3-2|TRBJ1-2|NA
TGTGCCAGCAGCCAAGCCGACAGTTATGGCTACACCTTC
CASSQADSYGYTF
>NA|TRBV2|TRBJ1-2|NA
TGTGCCAGCAGTGAGACCGGGGACTATGGCTACACCTTC
CASSETGDYGYTF
>NA|TRBV7-9|TRBJ1-1|NA
TGTGCCAGCAGCTTAGAGTCCCGGGATGAAGCTTTCTTT
CASSLESRDEAFF
>NA|TRBV6-1|TRBJ1-5|NA
TGTGCCAGCAGTGGGGTATCAGGGTTGAAATATCAGCCCCAGCATTTT
CASSGVSGLKYQPQHF
>NA|TRBV6-1|TRBJ1-2|NA
TGTGCCAGCAGTGTAACCGAGACAGCACCCAACTATGGCTACACCTTC
CASSVTETAPNYGYTF
>TRBD1|TRBV5-1|TRBJ2-2|NA
TGCGCCAGCAGCAAGGGACAGCAGACCGGGGAGCTGTTTTTT
CASSKGQQTGELFF
>TRBD1|TRBV28|TRBJ1-1|NA
TGTGCCAGCAGGTCAGGGGGCGCGAGAACTGAAGCTTTCTTT
CASRSGGARTEAFF
>NA|TRBV4-1|TRBJ1-2|NA
TGCGCCAGCAGCCAAGAAACAGGCTATGGCTACACCTTC
CASSQETGYGYTF
>NA|TRBV7-2|TRBJ1-2|NA
TGTGCCAGCAGCTTAGCATCAGAGGACTATGGCTACACCTTC
CASSLASEDYGYTF
>NA|TRBV6-4|TRBJ2-7|NA
TGTGCCAGCAGTGACCCAAGTATAGCGGAGACCTACGAGCAGTACTTC
CASSDPSIAETYEQYF
>TRBD1|TRBV28|TRBJ1-5|NA
TGTGCCATACAGGGGCCTTCCAATCAGCCCCAGCATTTT
CAIQGPSNQPQHF
>NA|TRBV7-2|TRBJ2-1|NA
TGTGCCAGCAGCTTAGGACACGCAGCCTACAATGAGCAGTTCTTC
CASSLGHAAYNEQFF
>NA|TRBV7-2|TRBJ1-2|NA
TGTGCCAGCAGCTTAGCGTCAACAGGGTCGACTAACTATGGCTACACCTTC
CASSLASTGSTNYGYTF
>NA|TRBV6-2/TRBV6-3|TRBJ2-5|NA
TGTGCCAGCAGTTACTCGATATTTTTGGGGGCGAGAGAGACCCAGTACTTC
CASSYSIFLGARETQYF
>NA|TRBV30|TRBJ2-5|NA
TGTGCCTGGAGTGTGTGGGGGCAAAAGACCCAGTACTTC
CAWSVWGQKTQYF
>NA|TRBV2|TRBJ1-4|NA
TGTGCCAGCAGTGAAGTTAGGGGGTCTAATGAAAAACTGTTTTTT
CASSEVRGSNEKLFF
>NA|TRBV5-1|TRBJ1-2|NA
TGCGCCAGCAGCAAGGACACATATGGCTACACCTTC
CASSKDTYGYTF
>NA|TRBV4-2|TRBJ1-1|NA
TGTGCCAGCAGCCCCCTGGGGGGGATAAACACTGAAGCTTTCTTT
CASSPLGGINTEAFF
>TRBD1|TRBV5-1|TRBJ1-4|NA
TGCGCCAGCAGCCCCAGGACAGGGGGCGATGGAGAAAAACTGTTTTTT
CASSPRTGGDGEKLFF
>NA|TRBV11-2|TRBJ2-3|NA
TGTGCCAGCAGCTTAGCCGGCACAGATACGCAGTATTTT
CASSLAGTDTQYF
>NA|TRBV15|TRBJ1-5|NA
TGTGCCACCAGCAGAGATCGGGATCAGCCCCAGCATTTT
CATSRDRDQPQHF
>TRBD1|TRBV5-1|TRBJ1-2|NA
TGCGCCAGCAGGACAGGGGCCTTCTATGGCTACACCTTC
CASRTGAFYGYTF
>NA|TRBV19|TRBJ2-2|NA
TGTGCCAGTAGTATCCGTCTAGTAGGCACCGGGGAGCTGTTTTTT
CASSIRLVGTGELFF
>NA|TRBV10-3|TRBJ1-2|NA
TGTGCCAGTGGTGGCGGACTCGTTAACTATGGCTACACCTTC
CASGGGLVNYGYTF
>TRBD1|TRBV19|TRBJ2-7|NA
TGTGCCAGTAGTATGGGGACAGCCCTCTACGAGCAGTACTTC
CASSMGTALYEQYF
>TRBD2|TRBV18|TRBJ2-7|once
TGTGCCAGCTCACCCGGGACGGGGGGCTACGAGCAGTACTTC
CASSPGTGGYEQYF
>TRBD2|TRBV3-1/TRBV3-2|TRBJ2-2|NA
TGTGCCAGCAGCCAAGCGTGGACTAGCGGGAGTAGGGAGCTGTTTTTT
CASSQAWTSGSRELFF
>NA|TRBV6-5|TRBJ1-2|NA
TGTGCCAGCAGTTCCATGGGCCCCCACTATGGCTACACCTTC
CASSSMGPHYGYTF
>TRBD1|TRBV6-2/TRBV6-3|TRBJ1-2|many
TGTGCCAGCAGTATTAGGGACAGGAACTATGGCTACACCTTC
CASSIRDRNYGYTF
>TRBD2|TRBV6-1|TRBJ2-3|NA
TGTGCCAGCAGTGAAGCGAGCAGCGGGAGTGGGGATACGCAGTATTTT
CASSEASSGSGDTQYF
>TRBD1|TRBV30|TRBJ1-6|NA
TGTGCCTGGAGTACGGACAGGGGGGGACCCCTCCACTTT
CAWSTDRGGPLHF
>NA|TRBV6-5|TRBJ2-5|few
TGTGCCAGCAGTCAGGGGGGTAGGGAGACCCAGTACTTC
CASSQGGRETQYF
>TRBD1|TRBV11-3|TRBJ2-6|NA
TGTGCCAGCAGCACCGGGACAGGGGTCTCTGGGGCCAACGTCCTGACTTTC
CASSTGTGVSGANVLTF
>NA|TRBV4-1|TRBJ2-3|NA
TGCGCCAGCAGCCAAGAATGGGACTCCTACACAGATACGCAGTATTTT
CASSQEWDSYTDTQYF
>NA|TRBV18|TRBJ2-7|NA
TGTGCCAGCTCACTAAGCGGAAGCTCCTACGAGCAGTACTTC
CASSLSGSSYEQYF
>TRBD1|TRBV28|TRBJ1-5|NA
TGTGCCAGCAGTCCCCGTCCCGGGACAGGGACTTATAGCAATCAGCCCCAGCATTTT
CASSPRPGTGTYSNQPQHF
>TRBD1|TRBV7-9|TRBJ2-7|NA
TGTGCCAGCAGCACCCGACAGGGCGAGACGTACGAGCAGTACTTC
CASSTRQGETYEQYF
>TRBD1|TRBV3-1/TRBV3-2|TRBJ2-1|NA
TGTGCCAGCAGCCCTTCGCCGGGACAGGGGGCCAATGAGCAGTTCTTC
CASSPSPGQGANEQFF
>TRBD1|TRBV25-1|TRBJ2-3|NA
TGTGCCAGCAGTGAATACGGCAGGGGGCAAACAGATACGCAGTATTTT
CASSEYGRGQTDTQYF
>TRBD2|TRBV7-9|TRBJ2-3|NA
TGTGCCAGCAGCAAGCGGGGGGGCCTTACTCGCACAGATACGCAGTATTTT
CASSKRGGLTRTDTQYF
>NA|TRBV6-2/TRBV6-3|TRBJ2-5|once
TGTGCCAGCAGTCAGGGCGGGACCCAGTACTTC
CASSQGGTQYF
>TRBD1|TRBV30|TRBJ1-3|NA
TGTGCCTGGAGTTTTCAGGGGGCAGACACCATATATTTT
CAWSFQGADTIYF
>TRBD2|TRBV5-4|TRBJ2-2|NA
TGTGCCAGCAGCTTACCTCGCCCGGGACTAGCGAGCGGGGAGCTGTTTTTT
CASSLPRPGLASGELFF
>NA|TRBV20-1|TRBJ2-1|NA
TGCAGTGTCGGGAACCAGGCCTGGCAGTTCTTC
CSVGNQAWQFF
>TRBD2|TRBV4-1|TRBJ2-5|NA
TGCGCCAGCAGCCAAGATATTACTAGCGGGGACCCCAAGAGGACCCAGTACTTC
CASSQDITSGDPKRTQYF